This T cell receptor beta chain appears in the sequencing data of a study of shared clonotypes between healthy human individuals. Whole-study context: Each donor had three CD4 naive, three CD4 memory, two CD8 naive and one CD8 memory plate.

As processed by the authors: Quality scores were absent from the junction-only immunoSEQ sequences, so filtering differed. The repertoire was sequenced with immunoSEQ multiplex PCR; TCRdb's copy has only in-frame clones and lacks some. That table furnishes V, J and clone size, whereas the DNA furnished D and trimming. Of about 1.9 million clones listed, 85% to 95% are singletons. The naive CD8 population came from CD45RO-negative cells selected for CCR7, without terminally differentiated effector memory CD45RA+ cells. The CDR3 runs to 19 residues. The junction had 13 bases not matched to a gene; V was cut back by 3 bases and J by 2 bases. From germline, CDR1 is LNHNV and CDR2 YYDKDF (reference sequence).

The specimen sequenced was naive CD8+ T cells from PBMCs. The chain employs TRBV15 and TRBJ2-7; 13 bases line up with TRBD2. This TCR derives from a man aged 18 to 30 in good health. Some clones in this sample may be carry-over from other donors' samples. CDR3 sequence reads: CATSSLAGGLAGRAYEQYF. CDR3 DNA sequence: TGTGCCACCAGCAGCCTCGCCGGGGGACTAGCGGGGAGGGCCTACGAGCAGTACTTC.